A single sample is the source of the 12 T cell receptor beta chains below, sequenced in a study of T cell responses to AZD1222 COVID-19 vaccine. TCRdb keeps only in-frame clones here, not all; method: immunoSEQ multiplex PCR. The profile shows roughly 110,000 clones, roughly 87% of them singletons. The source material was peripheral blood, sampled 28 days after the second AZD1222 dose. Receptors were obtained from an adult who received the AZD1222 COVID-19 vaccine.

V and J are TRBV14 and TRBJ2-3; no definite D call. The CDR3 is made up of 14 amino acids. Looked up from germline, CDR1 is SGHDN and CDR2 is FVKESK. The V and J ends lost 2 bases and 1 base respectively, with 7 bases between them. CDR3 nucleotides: TGTGCCAGCAGCCAACGAGGCGGCACAGATACGCAGTATTTT. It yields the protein CASSQRGGTDTQYF.

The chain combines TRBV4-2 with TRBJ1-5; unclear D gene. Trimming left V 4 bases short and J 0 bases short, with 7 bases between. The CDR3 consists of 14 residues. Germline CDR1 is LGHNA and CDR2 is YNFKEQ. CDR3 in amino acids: CASSPSSSNQPQHF. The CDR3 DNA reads TGTGCCAGCAGCCCATCCAGTAGCAATCAGCCCCAGCATTTT.

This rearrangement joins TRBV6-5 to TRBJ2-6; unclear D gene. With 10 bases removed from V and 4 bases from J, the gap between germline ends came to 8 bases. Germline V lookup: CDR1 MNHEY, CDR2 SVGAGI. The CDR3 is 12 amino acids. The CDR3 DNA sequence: TGTGCCACCGCTATCGGGGCCAACGTCCTGACTTTC. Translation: CATAIGANVLTF.

CDR3: CASTPTGPYGYTF. CDR3 DNA sequence: TGTGCCAGCACCCCGACAGGACCCTATGGCTACACCTTC. This chain connects TRBV6-5 to TRBJ1-2, with D perhaps TRBD1 (6 bases). This CDR3 has 13 amino acids. The germline V gene has CDR1 MNHEY and CDR2 SVGAGI. The V and J ends lost 7 bases and 4 bases respectively, with 13 bases between them.

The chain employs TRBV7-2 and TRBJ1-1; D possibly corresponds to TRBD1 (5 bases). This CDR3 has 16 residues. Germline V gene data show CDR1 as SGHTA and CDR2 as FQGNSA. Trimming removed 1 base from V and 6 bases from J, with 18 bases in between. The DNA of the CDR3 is TGTGCCAGCAGCTTAGAGGGGCAAAGGGTATCCGCTGAAGCTTTCTTT. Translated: CASSLEGQRVSAEAFF.

The CDR3 DNA reads as TGTGCCAGCAGCCAAGATCAAGAGACCCAGTACTTC. Translation gives CASSQDQETQYF. The chain uses TRBV3-1 (or the pseudogene TRBV3-2) and TRBJ2-5; D ambiguous. Trimming removed 0 bases from V and 2 bases from J, with 1 base in between. Germline assignment: CDR1 LGHDT and CDR2 YNNKEL (reference sequence). The CDR3 length is 12 residues.

This chain's CDR3 is CASSVGVAGGTDTQYF. CDR3 in DNA: TGTGCCAGCAGCGTAGGGGTGGCGGGGGGCACAGATACGCAGTATTTT. The V gene is TRBV9, the J gene TRBJ2-3; the match to TRBD2 covers 7 bases. The CDR3 is made up of 16 amino acids. Germline V gene data show CDR1 as SGDLS and CDR2 as YYNGEE. V lost 0 bases and J lost 1; bases outside the gene matches: 5. The full variable domain, completed using reference TRBV9 and TRBJ2-3, is DSGVTQTPKHLITATGQRVTLRCSPRSGDLSVYWYQQSLDQGLQFLIQYYNGEERAKGNILERFSAQQFPDLHSELNLSSLELGDSALYFCASSVGVAGGTDTQYFGPGTRLTVL.

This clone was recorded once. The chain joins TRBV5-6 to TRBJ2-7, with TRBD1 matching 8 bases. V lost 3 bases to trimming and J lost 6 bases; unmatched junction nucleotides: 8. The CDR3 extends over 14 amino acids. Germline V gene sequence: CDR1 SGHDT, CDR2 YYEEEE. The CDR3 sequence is CASSSYSRGPEQYF. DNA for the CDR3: TGTGCCAGCAGCTCGTACTCCAGGGGGCCCGAGCAGTACTTC.

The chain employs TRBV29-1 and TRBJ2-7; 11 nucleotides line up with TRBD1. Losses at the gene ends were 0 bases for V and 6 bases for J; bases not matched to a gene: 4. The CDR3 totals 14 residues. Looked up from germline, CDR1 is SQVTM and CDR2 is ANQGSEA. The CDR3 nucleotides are TGCAGCGTTGAAGATCCAGGACAGGGGGCCGAGCAGTACTTC. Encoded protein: CSVEDPGQGAEQYF.

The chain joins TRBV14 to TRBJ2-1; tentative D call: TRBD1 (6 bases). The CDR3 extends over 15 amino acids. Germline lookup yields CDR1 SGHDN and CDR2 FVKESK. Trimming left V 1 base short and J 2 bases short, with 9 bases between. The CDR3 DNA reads TGTGCCAGCAGCCAAGTCGACAGGACCTACAATGAGCAGTTCTTC. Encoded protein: CASSQVDRTYNEQFF. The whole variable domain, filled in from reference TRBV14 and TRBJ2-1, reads EAGVTQFPSHSVIEKGQTVTLRCDPISGHDNLYWYRRVMGKEIKFLLHFVKESKQDESGMPNNRFLAERTGGTYSTLKVQPAELEDSGVYFCASSQVDRTYNEQFFGPGTRLTVL.

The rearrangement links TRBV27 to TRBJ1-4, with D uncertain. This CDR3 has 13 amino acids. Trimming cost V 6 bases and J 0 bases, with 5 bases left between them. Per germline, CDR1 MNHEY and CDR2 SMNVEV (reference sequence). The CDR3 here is CASSRATNEKLFF. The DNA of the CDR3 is TGTGCCAGCAGCCGTGCAACTAATGAAAAACTGTTTTTT.

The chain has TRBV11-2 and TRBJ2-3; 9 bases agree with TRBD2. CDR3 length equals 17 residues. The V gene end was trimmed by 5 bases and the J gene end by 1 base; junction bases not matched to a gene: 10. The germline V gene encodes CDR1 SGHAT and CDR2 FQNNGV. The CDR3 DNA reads TGTGCCAGCAGCCAGGTGCGGGGGGGCCGCGGCACAGATACGCAGTATTTT. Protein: CASSQVRGGRGTDTQYF.